This T cell receptor beta chain was observed in a study of vaccination and CD4 T cells after COVID-19 (dated by TCRdb to between 2021 and 2022). Background on the whole study: Every convalescent patient had a positive nasal swab PCR test for SARS-CoV-2, with mild disease in 9 or 10 patients and severe disease in one. Six males and four females were included in the convalescent cohort, with two Hispanic individuals, seven Caucasians, two Asians and one multiracial person represented. Two doses of either the Pfizer-BioNTech BNT162b2 vaccine (n=8) or the Moderna mRNA-1273 vaccine (n=2) were administered to participants. Post-COVID blood samples from convalescent patients were collected a median of around 100 days after diagnosis, with a range of roughly 35 to 180 days. Post-vaccine blood samples were obtained a median of approximately 74 days after the second vaccine dose, with a range of about 13 to 250 days. The cultures were stimulated with overlapping spike peptide pools from SARS-CoV-2 and from the common cold coronaviruses HCoV-NL63, HCoV-OC43 and HCoV-229E. As controls, cultures received a CEFX viral epitope pool (the positive control), an HIV-1 Nef peptide pool (the negative control), or no peptide at all. In under twelve COVID-19 convalescent patients and 4 infection-naive healthy vaccine recipients, researchers compared the spike-specific CD4+ TCR repertoire from before mRNA vaccination with the repertoire from after.

There are 15 amino acids in the CDR3, from cysteine to phenylalanine inclusive. The CDR3 DNA has 45 bases and is translated from base 1. At the junction V is shortened by 6 bases and J by 4 bases; bases outside the gene matches: 11. CDR1 DFQATT and CDR2 SNEGSKA are derived from the germline V gene (reference sequence). This specimen's treatment or condition label, interpreted: approximately 9-day PBMC culture with coronavirus spike peptide pools or control peptides (ViraFEST assay). The ViraFEST assay was used in the study, in which antigen-specific T cells were expanded with peptide pools and expanded clonotypes were subsequently identified by TCR sequencing. Positive SARS-CoV-2 PCR tests in the convalescent patients dated from March to December 2020, before Alpha, Beta and Delta variants emerged in the United States. Each well held approximately 2 million PBMCs cultured in IMDM containing roughly 5.5% human AB serum and about 10 IU/ml IL-2, with 10 ug/ml peptide pools added. Half of the culture medium was replaced with fresh IL-2-containing medium on days 3 and 7. After about 11 days of culture, CD4+ T cells were isolated by negative selection using the EasySep CD4+ T cell isolation kit. PBMCs were separated from whole blood using Ficoll-Paque Plus gradient centrifugation and then either used fresh or cryopreserved at -140C. In general, triplicate wells were set up for every culture condition.

As concerns this clonotype: Its target antigen remains unknown. No clone much larger than this one lies a single base away; base qualities are absent.

Libraries were built with PCR. At the Johns Hopkins FTIC core, DNA from the cultured CD4+ T cells underwent TCR sequencing with the Oncomine TCR Beta short-read assay. The QIAamp micro DNA kit was used to extract genomic DNA from the cultured CD4+ T cells. Oncomine TCR Beta libraries from cultured CD4+ T cells were pooled with unique dual indexes and sequenced on an Illumina iSeq 100. The study's own analysis went as follows. Non-productive sequences were removed, and CDR3s that did not start with C, did not end with F or W, or were shorter than 7 amino acids were discarded. The MANAFEST web application identified antigen-specific clonotypes by comparing peptide-stimulated wells against reference wells and other culture wells. To be called positive, a clone needed an FDR below 0.05, an odds ratio above 5, and a productive frequency above 0.1% in at least two of three replicate wells. Clonotypes that were significantly expanded in both SARS-CoV-2 spike wells and at least one common cold coronavirus spike condition were defined as cross-reactive. CDR3 homology was assessed with Levenshtein distances (stringdist) and unrooted phylogenetic trees (ape) in R version 3.6.1. The public reads were reprocessed in TCRdb via fastp at Q25 and MiXCR, keeping in-frame beta chains. Duplicate CDR3 protein sequences are folded into a single record with the most common DNA and genes. What appears here as the V and J calls and clone size reflects TCRdb's work, not the paper's. The sample has roughly 16,000 distinct CDR3 sequences on record, roughly 72% of them singletons. The top ten constitute approximately 11% of the sample.

What the study reported, not specific to this receptor: In convalescent patients, nearly all vaccine-specific clones (304 of 307) were found to be mono-reactive for SARS-CoV-2 spike rather than cross-reactive with common cold coronaviruses. The study included relatively few convalescent patients and did not analyze early timepoints after natural infection. Among the post-vaccine SARS-CoV-2-reactive clones in convalescent patients, a median about 87% showed up only after vaccination, which suggests vaccine-specific priming. An increase in the median number of SARS-CoV-2-reactive clonotypes from more than 20 after infection to about 39 after vaccination was observed, but the change was not found to be significant.

The chain was built from TRBV20-1 and TRBJ2-1; the central 8 bases match TRBD1. The origin of this receptor is a human donor who had recovered from COVID-19. Sequencing used CD4+ T cells from blood, cultured in vitro. CDR3 protein: CSASGRTGKYNEQFF. The DNA sequence follows: TGCAGTGCAAGTGGGCGGACAGGGAAGTACAATGAGCAGTTCTTC.